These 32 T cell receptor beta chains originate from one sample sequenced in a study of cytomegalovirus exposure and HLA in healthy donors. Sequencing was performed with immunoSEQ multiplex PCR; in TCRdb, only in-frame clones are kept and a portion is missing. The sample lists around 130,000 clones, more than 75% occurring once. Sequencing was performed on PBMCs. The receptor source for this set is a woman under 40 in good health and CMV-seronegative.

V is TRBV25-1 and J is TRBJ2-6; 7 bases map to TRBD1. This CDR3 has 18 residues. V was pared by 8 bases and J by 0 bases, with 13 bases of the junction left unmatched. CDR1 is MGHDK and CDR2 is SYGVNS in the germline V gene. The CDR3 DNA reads TGTGCCAGCGAACCTAGACAGGGAACAATCTCTGGGGCCAACGTCCTGACTTTC. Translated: CASEPRQGTISGANVLTF.

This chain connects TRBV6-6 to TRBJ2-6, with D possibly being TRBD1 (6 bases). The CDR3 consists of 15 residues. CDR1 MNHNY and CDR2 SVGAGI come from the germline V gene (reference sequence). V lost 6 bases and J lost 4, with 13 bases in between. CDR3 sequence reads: CASRRHRDGANVLTF. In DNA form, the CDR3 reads TGTGCCAGCAGGAGACACAGGGACGGGGCCAACGTCCTGACTTTC.

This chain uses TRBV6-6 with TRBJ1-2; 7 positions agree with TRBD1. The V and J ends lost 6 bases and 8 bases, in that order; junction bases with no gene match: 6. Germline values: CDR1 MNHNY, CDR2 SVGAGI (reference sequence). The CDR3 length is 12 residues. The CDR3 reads CASRRTGGGYTF. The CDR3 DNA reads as TGTGCCAGCAGACGGACAGGCGGGGGCTACACCTTC.

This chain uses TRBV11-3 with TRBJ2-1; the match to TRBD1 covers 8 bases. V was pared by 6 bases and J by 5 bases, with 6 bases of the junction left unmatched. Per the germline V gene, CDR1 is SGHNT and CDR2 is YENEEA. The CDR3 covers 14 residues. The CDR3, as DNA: TGTGCCAGCAGACCCACAGGGGGTGACAATGAGCAGTTCTTC. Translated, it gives CASRPTGGDNEQFF.

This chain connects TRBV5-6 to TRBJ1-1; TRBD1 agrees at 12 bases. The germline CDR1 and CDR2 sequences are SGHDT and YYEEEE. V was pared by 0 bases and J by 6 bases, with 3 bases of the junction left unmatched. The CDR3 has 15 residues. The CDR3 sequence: CASSLAGQGAPEAFF. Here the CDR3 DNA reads TGTGCCAGCAGCTTGGCGGGACAGGGGGCGCCTGAAGCTTTCTTT.

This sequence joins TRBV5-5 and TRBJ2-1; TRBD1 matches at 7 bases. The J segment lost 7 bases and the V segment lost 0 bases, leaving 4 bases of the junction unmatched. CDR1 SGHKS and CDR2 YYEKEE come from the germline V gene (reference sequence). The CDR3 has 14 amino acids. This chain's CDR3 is CASSLGGGVNEQFF. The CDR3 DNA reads TGTGCCAGCAGCTTGGGAGGGGGCGTAAATGAGCAGTTCTTC.

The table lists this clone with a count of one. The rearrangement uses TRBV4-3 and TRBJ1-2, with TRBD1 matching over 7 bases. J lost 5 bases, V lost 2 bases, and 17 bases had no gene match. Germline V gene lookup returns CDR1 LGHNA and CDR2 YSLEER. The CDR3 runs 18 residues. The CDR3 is CASSQSRTGWTAGYGYTF. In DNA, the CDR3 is TGCGCCAGCAGCCAAAGTCGGACAGGATGGACTGCTGGGTATGGCTACACCTTC.

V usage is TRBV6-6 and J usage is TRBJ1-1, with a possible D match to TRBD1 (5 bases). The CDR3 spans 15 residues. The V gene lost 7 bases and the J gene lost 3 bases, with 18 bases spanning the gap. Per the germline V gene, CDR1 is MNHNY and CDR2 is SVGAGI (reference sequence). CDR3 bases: TGTGCCAGCATCCCTGGGTGGGGCGGGGACACTGAAGCTTTCTTT. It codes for CASIPGWGGDTEAFF.

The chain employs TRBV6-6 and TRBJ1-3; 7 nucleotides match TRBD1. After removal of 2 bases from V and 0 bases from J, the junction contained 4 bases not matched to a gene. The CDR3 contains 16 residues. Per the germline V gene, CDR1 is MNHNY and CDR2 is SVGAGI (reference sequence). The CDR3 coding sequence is TGTGCCAGCAGTTACGCAGGGGGGCTCTCTGGAAACACCATATATTTT. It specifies CASSYAGGLSGNTIYF.

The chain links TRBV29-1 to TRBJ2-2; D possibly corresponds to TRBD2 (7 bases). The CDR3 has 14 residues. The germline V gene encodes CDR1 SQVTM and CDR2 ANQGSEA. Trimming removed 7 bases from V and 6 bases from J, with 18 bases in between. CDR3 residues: CSAKGGGSSGELFF. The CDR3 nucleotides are TGCAGCGCCAAGGGGGGAGGGTCCTCCGGGGAGCTGTTTTTT.

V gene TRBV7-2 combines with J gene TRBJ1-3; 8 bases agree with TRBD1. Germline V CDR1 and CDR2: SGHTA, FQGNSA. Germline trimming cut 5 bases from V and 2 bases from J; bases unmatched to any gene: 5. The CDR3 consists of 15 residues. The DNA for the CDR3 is TGTGCCAGCAGCCACGGGACAGGCCCTGGAAACACCATATATTTT. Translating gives CASSHGTGPGNTIYF.

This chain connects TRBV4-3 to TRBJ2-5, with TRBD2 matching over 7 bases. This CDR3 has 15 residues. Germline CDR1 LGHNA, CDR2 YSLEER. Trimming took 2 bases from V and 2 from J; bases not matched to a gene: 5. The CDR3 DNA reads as TGCGCCAGCAGCCAAATCGGGACTATACAAGAGACCCAGTACTTC. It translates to CASSQIGTIQETQYF.

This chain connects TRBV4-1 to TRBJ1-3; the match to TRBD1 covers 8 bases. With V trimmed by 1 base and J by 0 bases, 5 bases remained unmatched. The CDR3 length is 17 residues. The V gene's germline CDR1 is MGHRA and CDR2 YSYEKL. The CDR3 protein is CASSQAGQGSSGNTIYF. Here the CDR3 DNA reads TGCGCCAGCAGCCAAGCTGGACAGGGTTCCTCTGGAAACACCATATATTTT.

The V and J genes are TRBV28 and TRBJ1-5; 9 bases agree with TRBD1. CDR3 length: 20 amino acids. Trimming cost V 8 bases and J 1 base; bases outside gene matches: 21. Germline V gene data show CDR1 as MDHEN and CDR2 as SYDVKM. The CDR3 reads CASGTLIIRDRETSNQPQHF. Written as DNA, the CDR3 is TGTGCCAGCGGAACTCTCATAATCCGGGACAGGGAGACGAGCAATCAGCCCCAGCATTTT. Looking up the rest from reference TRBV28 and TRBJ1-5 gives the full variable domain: DVKVTQSSRYLVKRTGEKVFLECVQDMDHENMFWYRQDPGLGLRLIYFSYDVKMKEKGDIPEGYSVSREKKERFSLILESASTNQTSMYLCASGTLIIRDRETSNQPQHFGDGTRLSIL.

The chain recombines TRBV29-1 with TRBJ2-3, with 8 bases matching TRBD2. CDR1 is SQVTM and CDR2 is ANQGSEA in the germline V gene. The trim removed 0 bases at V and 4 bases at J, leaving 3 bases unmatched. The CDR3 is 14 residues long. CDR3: CSVEDRTSPDTQYF. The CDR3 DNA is TGCAGCGTTGAAGATAGGACTAGCCCAGATACGCAGTATTTT.

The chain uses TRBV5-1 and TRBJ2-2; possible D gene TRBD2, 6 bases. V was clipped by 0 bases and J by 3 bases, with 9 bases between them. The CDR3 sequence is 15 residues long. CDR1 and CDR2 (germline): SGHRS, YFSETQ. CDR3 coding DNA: TGCGCCAGCAGCTTGGGTGCGGGGTACACCGGGGAGCTGTTTTTT. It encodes CASSLGAGYTGELFF.

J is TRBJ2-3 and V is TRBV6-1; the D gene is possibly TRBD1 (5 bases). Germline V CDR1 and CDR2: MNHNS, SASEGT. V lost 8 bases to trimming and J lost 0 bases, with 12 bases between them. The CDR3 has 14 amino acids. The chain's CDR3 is CASQTVTSTDTQYF. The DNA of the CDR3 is TGTGCCAGCCAGACAGTAACTAGCACAGATACGCAGTATTTT.

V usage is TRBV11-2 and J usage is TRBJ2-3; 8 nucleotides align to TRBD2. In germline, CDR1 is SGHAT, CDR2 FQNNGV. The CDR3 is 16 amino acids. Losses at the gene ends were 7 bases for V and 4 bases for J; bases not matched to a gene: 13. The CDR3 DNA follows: TGTGCCAGCACCAACCCCCAGCGGGGGATGGCAGATACGCAGTATTTT. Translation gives CASTNPQRGMADTQYF. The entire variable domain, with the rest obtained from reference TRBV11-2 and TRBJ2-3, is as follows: EAGVAQSPRYKIIEKRQSVAFWCNPISGHATLYWYQQILGQGPKLLIQFQNNGVVDDSQLPKDRFSAERLKGVDSTLKIQPAKLEDSAVYLCASTNPQRGMADTQYFGPGTRLTVL.

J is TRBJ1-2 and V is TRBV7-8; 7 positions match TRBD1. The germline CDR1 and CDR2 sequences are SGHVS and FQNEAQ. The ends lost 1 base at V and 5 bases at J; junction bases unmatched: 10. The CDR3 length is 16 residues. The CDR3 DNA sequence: TGTGCCAGCAGCTTAGGGGTACCAGGGGGGAGGTATGGCTACACCTTC. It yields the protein CASSLGVPGGRYGYTF.

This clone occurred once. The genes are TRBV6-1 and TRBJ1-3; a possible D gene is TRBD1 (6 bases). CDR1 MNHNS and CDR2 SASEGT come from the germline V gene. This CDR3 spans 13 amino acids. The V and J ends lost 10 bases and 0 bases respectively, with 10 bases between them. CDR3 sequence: CATWDISGNTIYF. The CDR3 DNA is TGTGCCACCTGGGACATCTCTGGAAACACCATATATTTT.

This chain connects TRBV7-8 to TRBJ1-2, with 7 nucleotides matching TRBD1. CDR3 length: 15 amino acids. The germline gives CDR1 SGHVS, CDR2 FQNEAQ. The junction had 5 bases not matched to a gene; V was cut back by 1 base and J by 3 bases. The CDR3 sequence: CASSLGRGEYYGYTF. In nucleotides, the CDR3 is TGTGCCAGCAGCTTAGGCAGGGGGGAGTACTATGGCTACACCTTC.

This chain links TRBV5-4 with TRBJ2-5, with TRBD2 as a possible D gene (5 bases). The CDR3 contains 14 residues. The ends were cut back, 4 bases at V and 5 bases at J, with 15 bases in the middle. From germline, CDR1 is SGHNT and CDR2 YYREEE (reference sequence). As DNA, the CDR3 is TGTGCCAGCAGCCGGTCTAGCATTAGTGAGACCCAGTACTTC. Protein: CASSRSSISETQYF.

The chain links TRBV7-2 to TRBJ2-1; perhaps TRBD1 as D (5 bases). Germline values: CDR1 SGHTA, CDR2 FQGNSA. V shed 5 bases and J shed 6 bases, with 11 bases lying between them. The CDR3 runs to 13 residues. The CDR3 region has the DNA TGTGCCAGCAGCGTCCCAGGGATCAATGAGCAGTTCTTC. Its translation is CASSVPGINEQFF.

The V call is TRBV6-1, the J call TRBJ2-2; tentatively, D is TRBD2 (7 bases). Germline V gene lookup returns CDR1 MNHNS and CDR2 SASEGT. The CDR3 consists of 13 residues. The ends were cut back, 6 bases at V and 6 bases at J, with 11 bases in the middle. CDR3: CASRGEGAGELFF. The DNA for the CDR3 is TGTGCCAGCAGGGGGGAGGGGGCCGGGGAGCTGTTTTTT.

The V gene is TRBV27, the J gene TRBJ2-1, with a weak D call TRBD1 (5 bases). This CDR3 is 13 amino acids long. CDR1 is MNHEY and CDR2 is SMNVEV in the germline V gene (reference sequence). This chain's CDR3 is CTSQGSRYNEQFF. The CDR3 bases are TGTACATCTCAGGGATCGAGGTACAATGAGCAGTTCTTC.

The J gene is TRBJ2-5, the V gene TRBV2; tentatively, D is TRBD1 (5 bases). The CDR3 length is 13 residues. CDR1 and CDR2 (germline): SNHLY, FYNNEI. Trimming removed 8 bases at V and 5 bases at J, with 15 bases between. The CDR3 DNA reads TGTGCCAGCTATCCTAGGGGTCAGGAGACCCAGTACTTC. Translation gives CASYPRGQETQYF.

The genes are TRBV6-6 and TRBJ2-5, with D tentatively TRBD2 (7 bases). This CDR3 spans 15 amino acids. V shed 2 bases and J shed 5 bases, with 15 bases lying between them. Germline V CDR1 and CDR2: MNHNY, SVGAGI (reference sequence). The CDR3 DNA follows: TGTGCCAGCAGTTACCAGAATAAGGGGGGGGAGACCCAGTACTTC. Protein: CASSYQNKGGETQYF.

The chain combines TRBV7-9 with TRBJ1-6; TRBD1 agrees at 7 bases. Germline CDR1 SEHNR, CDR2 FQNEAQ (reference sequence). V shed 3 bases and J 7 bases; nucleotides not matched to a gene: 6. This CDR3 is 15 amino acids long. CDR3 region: CASSFKGARNSPLHF. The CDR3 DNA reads TGTGCCAGCAGCTTCAAGGGGGCAAGGAATTCACCCCTCCACTTT. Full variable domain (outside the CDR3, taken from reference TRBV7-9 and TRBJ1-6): DTGVSQNPRHKITKRGQNVTFRCDPISEHNRLYWYRQTLGQGPEFLTYFQNEAQLEKSRLLSDRFSAERPKGSFSTLEIQRTEQGDSAMYLCASSFKGARNSPLHFGNGTRLTVT.

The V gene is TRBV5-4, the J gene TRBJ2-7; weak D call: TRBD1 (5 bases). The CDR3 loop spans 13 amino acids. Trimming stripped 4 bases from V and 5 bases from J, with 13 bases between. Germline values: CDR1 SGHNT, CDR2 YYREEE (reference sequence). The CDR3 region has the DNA TGTGCCAGCAGCAGGAGACAGTCCCACGAGCAGTACTTC. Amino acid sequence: CASSRRQSHEQYF.

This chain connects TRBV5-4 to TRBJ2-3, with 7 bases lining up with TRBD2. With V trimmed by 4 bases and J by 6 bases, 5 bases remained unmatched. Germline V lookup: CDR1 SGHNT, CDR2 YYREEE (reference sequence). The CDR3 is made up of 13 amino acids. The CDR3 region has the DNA TGTGCCAGCAGCAAACGGGGGGAGGATACGCAGTATTTT. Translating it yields CASSKRGEDTQYF.

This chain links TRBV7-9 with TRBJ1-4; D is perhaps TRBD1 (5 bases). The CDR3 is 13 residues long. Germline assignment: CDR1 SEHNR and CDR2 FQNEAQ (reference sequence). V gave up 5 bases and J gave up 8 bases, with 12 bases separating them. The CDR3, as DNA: TGTGCCAGCAGCCCCAGGGAGGGAGAAAAACTGTTTTTT. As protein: CASSPREGEKLFF. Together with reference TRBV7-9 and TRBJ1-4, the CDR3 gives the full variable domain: DTGVSQNPRHKITKRGQNVTFRCDPISEHNRLYWYRQTLGQGPEFLTYFQNEAQLEKSRLLSDRFSAERPKGSFSTLEIQRTEQGDSAMYLCASSPREGEKLFFGSGTQLSVL.

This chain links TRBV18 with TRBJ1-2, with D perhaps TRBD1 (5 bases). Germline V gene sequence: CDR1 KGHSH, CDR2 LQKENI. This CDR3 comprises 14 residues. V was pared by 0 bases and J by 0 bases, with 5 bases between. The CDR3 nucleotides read TGTGCCAGCTCACCACCGACAGCTAACTATGGCTACACCTTC. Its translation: CASSPPTANYGYTF. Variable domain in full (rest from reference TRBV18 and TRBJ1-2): NAGVMQNPRHLVRRRGQEARLRCSPMKGHSHVYWYRQLPEEGLKFMVYLQKENIIDESGMPKERFSAEFPKEGPSILRIQQVVRGDSAAYFCASSPPTANYGYTFGSGTRLTVV.